This T cell receptor beta chain was retrieved from a study of cytomegalovirus exposure and HLA in healthy donors. The CDR3 extends over 15 amino acids. CDR1 ENHRY and CDR2 SYGVKD come from the germline V gene. The ends lost 3 bases at V and 6 bases at J; junction bases unmatched: 6. Both 60 Vbeta primers and 13 Jbeta primers went into the PCR. Repertoires were generated with immunoSEQ multiplex PCR, while TCRdb's copy carries only in-frame clones and drops some. The repertoire includes around 210,000 clones, around 79% of them detected once, and approximately 0.4% sits in the top ten. As concerns this clone: What it binds is unknown.

Whole-study results and caveats: In a later analysis, across HLA loci, associated TCR counts were highest for DRB1, lowest for HLA-C. Rarity marked most TCR sequences, yet some public TCRs occurred in many donors. In a later analysis, a genetic analysis reported fewer productive-TCR N-insertions in an Asian-associated ancestry cluster than the cohort average.

The specimen sequenced was PBMCs. The source of this sequence is a male donor in good health and CMV-seropositive. V and J are TRBV10-3 and TRBJ2-2; 8 bases agree with TRBD2. This CDR3 reads CAISDFQRGSGELFF. CDR3 in DNA: TGTGCCATCAGTGATTTCCAGCGGGGGTCCGGGGAGCTGTTTTTT.